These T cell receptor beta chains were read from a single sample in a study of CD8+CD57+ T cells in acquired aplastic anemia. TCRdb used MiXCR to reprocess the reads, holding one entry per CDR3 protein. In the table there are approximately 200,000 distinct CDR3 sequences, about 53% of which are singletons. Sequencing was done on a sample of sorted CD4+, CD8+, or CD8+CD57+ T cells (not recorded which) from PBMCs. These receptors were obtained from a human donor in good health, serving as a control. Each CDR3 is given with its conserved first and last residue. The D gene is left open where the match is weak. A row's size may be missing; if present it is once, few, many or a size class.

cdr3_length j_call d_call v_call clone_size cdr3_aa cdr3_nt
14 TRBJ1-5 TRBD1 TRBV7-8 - CASHGGQSNQPQHF TGTGCCAGCCACGGGGGACAGAGCAATCAGCCCCAGCATTTT
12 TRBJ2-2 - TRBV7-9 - CASSLQGGELFF TGTGCCAGCAGCCTGCAGGGTGGGGAGCTGTTTTTT
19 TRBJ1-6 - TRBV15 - CATSSLGLQGVGDNSPLHF TGTGCCACCAGCAGCTTAGGTCTTCAGGGAGTAGGTGACAATTCACCCCTCCACTTT
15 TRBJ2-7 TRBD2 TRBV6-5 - CASSFRRTSATEQYF TGTGCCAGCAGTTTTCGGCGGACTAGCGCAACGGAGCAGTACTTC
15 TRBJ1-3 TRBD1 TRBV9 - CASSDTGGTGNTIYF TGTGCCAGCAGCGATACAGGGGGCACAGGAAACACCATATATTTT
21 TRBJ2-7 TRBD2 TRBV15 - CATSRDDTSRRGLAHSYEQYF TGTGCCACCAGCCGCGACGACACTTCGAGAAGGGGACTAGCGCACTCCTACGAGCAGTACTTC
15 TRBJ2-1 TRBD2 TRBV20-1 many CSAPGTSGEYNEQFF TGCAGTGCCCCCGGGACTAGCGGGGAATACAATGAGCAGTTCTTC
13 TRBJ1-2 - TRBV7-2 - CASTRAAVYGYTF TGTGCCAGCACCCGAGCGGCAGTCTATGGCTACACCTTC
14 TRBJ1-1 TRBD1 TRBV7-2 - CASSLGQGSRQVPF TGTGCCAGCAGCTTGGGACAGGGGTCTCGACAAGTGCCATTT
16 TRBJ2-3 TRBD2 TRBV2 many CASSVRLAGITDTQYF TGTGCCAGCAGTGTACGACTAGCGGGGATCACAGATACGCAGTATTTT
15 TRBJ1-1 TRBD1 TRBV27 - CASRSRGTGWTEAFF TGTGCCAGCAGGTCCCGCGGGACAGGATGGACTGAAGCTTTCTTT
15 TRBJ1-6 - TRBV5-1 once CASSLRDGGSSPLHF TGCGCCAGCAGTCTAAGGGACGGCGGTTCATCACCCCTCCACTTT
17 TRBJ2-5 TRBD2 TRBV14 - CASSQQTGLADQETQYF TGTGCCAGCAGCCAACAAACGGGACTAGCGGACCAAGAGACCCAGTACTTC
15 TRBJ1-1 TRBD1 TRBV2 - CASRRTGGWNTEAFF TGTGCCAGCAGGAGGACAGGGGGATGGAACACTGAAGCTTTCTTT
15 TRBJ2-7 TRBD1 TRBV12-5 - CASSRLTGTSYEQYF TGTGCCAGCAGCCGGTTGACAGGGACCTCCTACGAGCAGTACTTC
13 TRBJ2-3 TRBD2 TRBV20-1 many CSAGGGWSDTQYF TGCAGTGCTGGCGGGGGTTGGTCAGATACGCAGTATTTT
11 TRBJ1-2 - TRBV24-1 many CATSDGNGYTF TGTGCCACCAGTGACGGGAATGGCTACACCTTC
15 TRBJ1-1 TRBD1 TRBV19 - CASSIGTGTYTEAFF TGTGCCAGTAGTATAGGGACAGGGACGTACACTGAAGCTTTCTTT
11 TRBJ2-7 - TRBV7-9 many CASSRNYEQYF TGTGCCAGCAGCCGAAACTACGAGCAGTACTTC
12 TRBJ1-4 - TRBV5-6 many CASSRFNEKLFF TGTGCCAGCAGTCGGTTTAATGAAAAACTGTTTTTT
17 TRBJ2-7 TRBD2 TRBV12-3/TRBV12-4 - CASGSPSSGGRNYEQYF TGTGCTAGTGGTTCTCCCTCTAGCGGGGGGCGAAACTACGAGCAGTACTTC
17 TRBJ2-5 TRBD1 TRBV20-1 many CSAQAILGTGAQETQYF TGCAGTGCTCAAGCGATTCTTGGGACAGGGGCCCAGGAGACCCAGTACTTC
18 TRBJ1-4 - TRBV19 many CASSSWGAVTRANEKLFF TGTGCCAGTAGTAGCTGGGGGGCCGTGACCCGGGCTAATGAAAAACTGTTTTTT
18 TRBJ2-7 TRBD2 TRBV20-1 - CSAKGLAGRPDFSYEQHF TGCAGTGCTAAAGGACTAGCGGGGAGGCCCGATTTTTCCTACGAGCAGCACTTC
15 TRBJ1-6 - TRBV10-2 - CASIAGGSYNSPLHF TGCGCCAGCATCGCCGGGGGGTCCTATAATTCACCTCTCCACTTT
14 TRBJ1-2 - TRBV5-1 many CASTLDSVNYGYTF TGCGCCAGCACCCTTGACAGCGTCAACTATGGCTACACCTTC
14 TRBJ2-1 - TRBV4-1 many CASSQPGTQEGQFF TGCGCCAGCAGCCAACCCGGGACCCAAGAGGGCCAGTTCTTC
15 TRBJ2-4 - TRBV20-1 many CSAPRERGSKNIQYF TGCAGTGCCCCACGGGAAAGAGGGTCCAAAAACATTCAGTACTTC
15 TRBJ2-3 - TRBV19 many CASSIGGPRTDTQYF TGTGCCAGTAGTATAGGGGGTCCACGCACAGATACGCAGTATTTT
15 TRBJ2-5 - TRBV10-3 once CAIKRSLFGEGTQYF TGTGCCATCAAACGGTCCCTCTTCGGGGAAGGGACCCAGTACTTC
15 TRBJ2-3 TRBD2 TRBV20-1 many CSARGSGGATDTQYF TGCAGTGCTAGAGGTAGCGGGGGGGCTACAGATACGCAGTATTTT
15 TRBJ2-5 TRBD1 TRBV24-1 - CATSDLGTDQGTQYF TGTGCCACCAGTGATTTGGGGACAGATCAAGGGACCCAGTACTTC
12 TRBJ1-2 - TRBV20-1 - CSARASGGGYTF TGCAGTGCTAGGGCTAGCGGGGGGGGGTACACCTTC
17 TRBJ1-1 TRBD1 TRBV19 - CASSIWDRGSMNTEAFF TGTGCCAGTAGTATCTGGGACAGGGGTAGCATGAACACTGAAGCTTTCTTT
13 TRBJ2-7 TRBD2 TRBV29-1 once CSVESSGSREQYF TGCAGCGTTGAGTCTAGCGGGAGTAGGGAGCAGTACTTC
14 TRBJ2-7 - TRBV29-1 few CSVEGGRGFYEQYF TGCAGCGTTGAAGGTGGACGGGGTTTCTACGAGCAGTACTTC
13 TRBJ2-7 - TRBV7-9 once CASSADLGFEQYF TGTGCCAGCAGCGCGGATTTGGGGTTCGAGCAGTACTTC
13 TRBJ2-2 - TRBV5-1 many CASSSQGPGELFF TGCGCCAGCAGCTCACAGGGTCCCGGGGAGCTGTTTTTT
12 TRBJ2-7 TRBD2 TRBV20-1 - CSAPTSGDSQYF TGCAGTGCCCCGACTAGCGGGGACTCGCAGTACTTC
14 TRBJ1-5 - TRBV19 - CASSGQGWQETQHF TGTGCCAGTAGTGGGCAGGGGTGGCAAGAGACCCAGCATTTT
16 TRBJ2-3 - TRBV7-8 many CASSPLGRTSTDTQYF TGTGCCAGCAGCCCCCTCGGTAGGACGAGCACAGATACGCAGTATTTT
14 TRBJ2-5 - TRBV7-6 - CASSLALSNETQYF TGTGCCAGCAGCTTAGCCTTGTCCAATGAGACCCAGTACTTC
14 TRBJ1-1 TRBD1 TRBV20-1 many CSARQTGMNTEAFF TGCAGTGCTAGACAGACAGGGATGAACACTGAAGCTTTCTTT
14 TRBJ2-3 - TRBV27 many CASSLRGVTDTQYF TGTGCCAGCAGTTTGCGCGGGGTCACAGATACGCAGTATTTT
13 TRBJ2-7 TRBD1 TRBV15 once CATLRQGAHEQYF TGTGCCACCCTGAGACAGGGGGCGCACGAGCAGTACTTC
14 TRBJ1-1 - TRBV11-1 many CASSGSRMNTEAFF TGTGCCAGCAGCGGTTCACGGATGAACACTGAAGCTTTCTTT
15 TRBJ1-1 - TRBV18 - CASSPPATMNTEAFF TGTGCCAGCTCACCACCGGCAACCATGAACACTGAAGCTTTCTTT
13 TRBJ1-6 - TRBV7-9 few CAVDSFPNSPLHF TGTGCCGTCGACAGTTTCCCCAATTCACCCCTCCACTTT
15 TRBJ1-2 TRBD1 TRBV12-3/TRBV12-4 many CASRPTGGMDYGYTF TGTGCCAGCAGGCCTACAGGGGGAATGGATTATGGCTACACCTTC
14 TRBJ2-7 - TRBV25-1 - CASSEYRAFYEQYF TGTGCCAGCAGTGAATATAGAGCGTTCTACGAGCAGTACTTC
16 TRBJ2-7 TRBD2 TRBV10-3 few CAISVSTSGVSYEQYF TGTGCCATCAGTGTGTCCACTAGCGGGGTCTCCTACGAGCAGTACTTC
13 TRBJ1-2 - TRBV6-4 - CASSDEGGYGYTF TGTGCCAGCAGTGATGAGGGGGGCTATGGCTACACCTTC
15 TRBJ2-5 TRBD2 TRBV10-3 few CATSERAGYKETQYF TGTGCCACCAGTGAGCGAGCGGGGTACAAAGAGACCCAGTACTTC
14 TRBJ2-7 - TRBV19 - CASSMTVSSYEQYF TGTGCCAGTAGTATGACAGTCAGCTCCTACGAGCAGTACTTC
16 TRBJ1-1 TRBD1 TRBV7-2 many CASSPPGGARNTEAFF TGTGCCAGCAGCCCTCCAGGGGGAGCCAGGAACACTGAAGCTTTCTTT
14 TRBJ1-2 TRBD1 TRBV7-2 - CASSYTGTGTGNTF TGTGCCAGCAGCTACACCGGGACAGGGACTGGAAACACCTTC
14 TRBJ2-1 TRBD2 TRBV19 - CASSAGLAGVEQFF TGTGCCAGTAGTGCGGGACTAGCGGGAGTGGAGCAGTTCTTC
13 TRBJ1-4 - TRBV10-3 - CAISETEGEKLFF TGTGCCATCAGTGAAACGGAGGGTGAAAAACTGTTTTTT
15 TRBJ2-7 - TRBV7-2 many CASSLVSDSVDEQYF TGTGCCAGCAGCTTAGTGTCGGACTCCGTCGACGAGCAGTACTTC
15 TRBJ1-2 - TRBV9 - CASSPQGHANYGYTF TGTGCCAGCAGCCCCCAGGGACATGCTAACTATGGCTACACCTTC